This T cell receptor beta chain was sequenced for a study of T-cell reconstitution after alpha-beta-depleted transplantation in children. The study's findings and limits: T-cell numbers and diversity, one year after transplant, stemmed largely from T cells that were newly produced. Certain patients had high TCRbeta diversity at day 60, and it came from recipient T cells and thymic progenitors that survived. It was reported that alpha-beta T cells came from several hundred expanded graft clones (about two months after transplant).

Molecular barcoding with unique molecular identifiers was used for the TCRbeta library. Each CDR3 protein gets one entry after TCRdb re-called the PCR reads with MiXCR. The sample comprises more than 200,000 distinct CDR3 sequences, under 30% of which are singletons, and roughly 2.5% rests with the top ten. Per germline, CDR1 DFQATT and CDR2 SNEGSKA (reference sequence). This CDR3 has 16 amino acids. Losses at the gene ends were 0 bases for V and 9 bases for J; bases not matched to a gene: 15. This clonotype was counted many times. Antigen: not known. V is TRBV20-1 and J is TRBJ2-5; 8 bases map to TRBD2. The source of this sequence is a girl aged 2-15 years with Fanconi anemia, due to receive a stem cell transplant. The sample here was PBMCs, taken before TCRalphabeta/CD19-depleted stem cell transplant. For the CDR3, the DNA is TGCAGTGCTAGAGATCTCTCCGGGAGGGCATTCGGAGCCCAGTACTTC. Protein: CSARDLSGRAFGAQYF.